These 6 T cell receptor beta chains came from one sample sequenced in a study of blood T cell repertoires in COVID-19. Using immunoSEQ multiplex PCR, the repertoire was profiled, and TCRdb retains in-frame clones only, with some absent. The table lists around 260,000 clones, less than 90% of them singletons. Sequencing was carried out using peripheral blood. The receptor set was obtained from a man between 60 and 75 years old who had recovered from COVID-19.

The chain uses TRBV14 and TRBJ2-2; the D is unclear. This CDR3 has 15 amino acids. V lost 1 base and J lost 4, with 10 bases in between. Germline lookup yields CDR1 SGHDN and CDR2 FVKESK. The DNA of the CDR3 is TGTGCCAGCAGCCAAGTCCGGTCGGGCACCGGGGAGCTGTTTTTT. As protein: CASSQVRSGTGELFF. The full variable domain, completed using reference TRBV14 and TRBJ2-2, is EAGVTQFPSHSVIEKGQTVTLRCDPISGHDNLYWYRRVMGKEIKFLLHFVKESKQDESGMPNNRFLAERTGGTYSTLKVQPAELEDSGVYFCASSQVRSGTGELFFGEGSRLTVL.

The V gene is TRBV7-8, the J gene TRBJ2-2; D gene uncertain. Trimming left V 1 base short and J 6 bases short, with 6 bases between. CDR1 SGHVS and CDR2 FQNEAQ come from the germline V gene. The CDR3 contains 13 residues. This CDR3 reads CASSLVLAGELFF. The CDR3 DNA reads TGTGCCAGCAGCTTAGTCCTAGCCGGGGAGCTGTTTTTT.

The chain has TRBV3-1 (or the pseudogene TRBV3-2) and TRBJ2-5, with D possibly being TRBD1 (6 bases). V was clipped by 1 base and J by 5 bases, with 14 bases between them. Germline CDR1 and CDR2: LGHDT and YNNKEL (reference sequence). The CDR3 runs to 15 residues. DNA for the CDR3: TGTGCCAGCAGCCAAGTTTTGGGGGCGAGGGAGACCCAGTACTTC. It specifies CASSQVLGARETQYF.

This clone was counted only a few times. V and J are TRBV7-8 and TRBJ2-1; 15 positions match TRBD2. Germline trimming cut 5 bases from V and 3 bases from J; bases unmatched to any gene: 5. Germline values: CDR1 SGHVS, CDR2 FQNEAQ. The CDR3 has 17 residues. This CDR3 reads CASSHRTSGGGYNEQFF. The CDR3 coding sequence is TGTGCCAGCAGCCATCGGACTAGCGGGGGGGGCTACAATGAGCAGTTCTTC.

This clone was found a few times. The genes are TRBV12-3 or TRBV12-4 and TRBJ1-6; D call uncertain. V gave up 8 bases and J gave up 7 bases, with 12 bases separating them. This CDR3 is built from 13 residues. The CDR3 nucleotides read TGTGCCAGCCTGCCAGGCGGGAATTCACCCCTCCACTTT. It specifies CASLPGGNSPLHF.

The chain links TRBV3-1 (or the pseudogene TRBV3-2) to TRBJ2-7; 10 nucleotides align to TRBD1. With V trimmed by 4 bases and J by 4 bases, 4 bases remained unmatched. Germline V gives CDR1 LGHDT, CDR2 YNNKEL (reference sequence). The CDR3 is 14 amino acids. This chain's CDR3 is CASSRQGAKYEQYF. The DNA for the CDR3 is TGTGCCAGCAGCCGACAGGGGGCAAAGTACGAGCAGTACTTC.